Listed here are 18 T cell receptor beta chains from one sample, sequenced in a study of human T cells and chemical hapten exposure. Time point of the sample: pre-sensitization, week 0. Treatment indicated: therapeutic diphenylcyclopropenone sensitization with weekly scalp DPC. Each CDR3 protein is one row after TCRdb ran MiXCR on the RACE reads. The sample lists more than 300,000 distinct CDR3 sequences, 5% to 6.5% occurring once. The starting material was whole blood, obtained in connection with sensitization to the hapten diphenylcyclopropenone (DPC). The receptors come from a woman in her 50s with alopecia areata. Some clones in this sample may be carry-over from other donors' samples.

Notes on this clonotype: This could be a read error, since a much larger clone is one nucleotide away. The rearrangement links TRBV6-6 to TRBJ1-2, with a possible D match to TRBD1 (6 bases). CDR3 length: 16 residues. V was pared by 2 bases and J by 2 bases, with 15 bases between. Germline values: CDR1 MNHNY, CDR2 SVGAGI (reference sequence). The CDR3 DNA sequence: TGTGCCAGCAGTTACCCATATTCAGGGGAGAACTATGGCTACACCTTC. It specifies CASSYPYSGENYGYTF.

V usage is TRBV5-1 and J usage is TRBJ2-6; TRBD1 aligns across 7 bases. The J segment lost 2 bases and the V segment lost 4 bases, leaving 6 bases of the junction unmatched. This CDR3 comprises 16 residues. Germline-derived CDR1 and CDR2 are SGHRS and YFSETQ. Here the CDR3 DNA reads TGCGCCAGCAGCCTCAGACAGGGAACTGGGGCCAACGTCCTGACTTTC. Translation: CASSLRQGTGANVLTF.

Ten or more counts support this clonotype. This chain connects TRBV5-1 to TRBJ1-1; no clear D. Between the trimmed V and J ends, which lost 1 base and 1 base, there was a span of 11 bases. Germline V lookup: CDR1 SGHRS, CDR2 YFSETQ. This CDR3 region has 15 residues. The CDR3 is CASSLMGRRNTEAFF. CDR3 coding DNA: TGCGCCAGCAGCTTGATGGGCAGGCGGAACACTGAAGCTTTCTTT.

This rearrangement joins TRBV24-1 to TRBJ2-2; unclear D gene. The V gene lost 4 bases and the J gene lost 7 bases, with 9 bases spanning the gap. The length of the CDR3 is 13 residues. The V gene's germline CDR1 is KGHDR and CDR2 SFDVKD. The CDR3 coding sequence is TGTGCCACCAGTGAGCTATGGGGCGGGGAGCTGTTTTTT. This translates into CATSELWGGELFF.

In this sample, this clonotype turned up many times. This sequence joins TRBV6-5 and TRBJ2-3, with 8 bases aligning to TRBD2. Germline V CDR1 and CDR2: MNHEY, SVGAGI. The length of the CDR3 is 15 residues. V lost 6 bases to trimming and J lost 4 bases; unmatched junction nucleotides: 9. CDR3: CASSVGGGGPDTQYF. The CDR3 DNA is TGTGCCAGCAGCGTGGGGGGCGGGGGGCCAGATACGCAGTATTTT.

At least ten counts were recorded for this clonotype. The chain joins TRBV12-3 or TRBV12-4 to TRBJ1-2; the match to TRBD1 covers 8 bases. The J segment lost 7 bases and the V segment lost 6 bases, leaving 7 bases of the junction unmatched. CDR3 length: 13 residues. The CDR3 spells CASSETGEGGYTF. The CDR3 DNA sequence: TGTGCCAGCAGCGAGACAGGGGAGGGTGGCTACACCTTC.

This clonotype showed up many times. This CDR3 reads CASSLRQALAAYEQYF. The CDR3 nucleotides read TGTGCCAGCAGTTTACGGCAGGCCCTCGCAGCCTACGAGCAGTACTTC. The chain is built from TRBV12-3 or TRBV12-4 and TRBJ2-7; D gene unclear. The CDR3 covers 16 residues. V was trimmed by 2 bases and J by 2 bases, leaving 16 bases between them.

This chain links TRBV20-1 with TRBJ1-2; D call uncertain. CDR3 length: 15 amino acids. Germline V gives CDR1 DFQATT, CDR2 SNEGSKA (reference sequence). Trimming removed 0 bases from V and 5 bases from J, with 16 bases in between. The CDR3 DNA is TGCAGTGCTAGAGATGTCGGCCAGGACGGATATGGCTACACCTTC. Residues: CSARDVGQDGYGYTF.

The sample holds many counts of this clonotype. CDR3 DNA: TGCGCCAGCAGCTTACGGCGGGGCGGTGAGACCCAGTACTTC. This codes for CASSLRRGGETQYF. The chain combines TRBV5-1 with TRBJ2-5, with D possibly being TRBD2 (6 bases). V was trimmed by 2 bases and J by 5 bases, leaving 13 bases between them. This CDR3 spans 14 amino acids. Per germline, CDR1 SGHRS and CDR2 YFSETQ.

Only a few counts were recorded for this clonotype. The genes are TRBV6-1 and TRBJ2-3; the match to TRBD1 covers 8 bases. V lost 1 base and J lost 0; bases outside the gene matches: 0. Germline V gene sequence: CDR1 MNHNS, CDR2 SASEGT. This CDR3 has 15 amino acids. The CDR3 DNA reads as TGTGCCAGCAGTGAAGGGGACAGGAGCACAGATACGCAGTATTTT. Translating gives CASSEGDRSTDTQYF.

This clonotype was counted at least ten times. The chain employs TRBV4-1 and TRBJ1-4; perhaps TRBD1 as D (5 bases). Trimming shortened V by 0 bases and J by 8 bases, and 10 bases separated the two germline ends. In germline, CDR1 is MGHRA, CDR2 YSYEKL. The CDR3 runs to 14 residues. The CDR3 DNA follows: TGCGCCAGCAGCCAAGACAGGGCGGGGGAAAAACTGTTTTTT. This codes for CASSQDRAGEKLFF.

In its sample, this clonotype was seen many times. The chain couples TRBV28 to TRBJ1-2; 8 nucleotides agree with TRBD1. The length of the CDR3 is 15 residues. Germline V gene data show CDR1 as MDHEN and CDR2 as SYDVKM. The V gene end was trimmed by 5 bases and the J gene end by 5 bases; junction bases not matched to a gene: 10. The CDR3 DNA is TGTGCCAGCAGTCAAAGTGCAGGGGGCGGGTATGGCTACACCTTC. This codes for CASSQSAGGGYGYTF.

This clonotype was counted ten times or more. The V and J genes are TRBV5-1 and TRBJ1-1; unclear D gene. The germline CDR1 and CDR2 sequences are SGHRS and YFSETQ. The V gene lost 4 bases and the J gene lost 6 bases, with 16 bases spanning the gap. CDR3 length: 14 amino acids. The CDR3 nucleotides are TGCGCCAGCAGCCCCCTCGGCGTAGGCGCTGAAGCTTTCTTT. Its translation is CASSPLGVGAEAFF.

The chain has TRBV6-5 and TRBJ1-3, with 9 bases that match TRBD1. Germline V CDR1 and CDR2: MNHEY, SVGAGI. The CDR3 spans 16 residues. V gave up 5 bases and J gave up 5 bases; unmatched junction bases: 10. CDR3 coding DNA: TGTGCCAGCAGTCCCGGAGGGACAGGGTTGCGAAACACCATATATTTT. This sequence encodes CASSPGGTGLRNTIYF.

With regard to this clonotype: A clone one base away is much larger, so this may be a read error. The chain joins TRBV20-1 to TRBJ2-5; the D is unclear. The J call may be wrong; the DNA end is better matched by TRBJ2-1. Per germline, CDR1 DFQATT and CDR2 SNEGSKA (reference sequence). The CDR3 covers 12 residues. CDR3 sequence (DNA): TGCAGTGCTTGGACCGGGCTTGAGACCCAGTTCTTC. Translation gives CSAWTGLETQFF.

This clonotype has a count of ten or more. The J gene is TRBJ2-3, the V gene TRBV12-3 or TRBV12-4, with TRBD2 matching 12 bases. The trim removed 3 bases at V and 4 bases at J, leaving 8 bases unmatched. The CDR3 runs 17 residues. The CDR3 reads CASSFASGGVSADTQYF. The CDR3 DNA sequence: TGTGCCAGCAGTTTTGCTAGCGGGGGGGTCTCGGCAGATACGCAGTATTTT.

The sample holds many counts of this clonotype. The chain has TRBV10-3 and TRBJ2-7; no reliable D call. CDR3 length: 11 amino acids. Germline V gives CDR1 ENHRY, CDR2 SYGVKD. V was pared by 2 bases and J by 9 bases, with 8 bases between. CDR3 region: CAISETGAQYF. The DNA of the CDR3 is TGTGCCATCAGTGAGACGGGCGCGCAGTACTTC.

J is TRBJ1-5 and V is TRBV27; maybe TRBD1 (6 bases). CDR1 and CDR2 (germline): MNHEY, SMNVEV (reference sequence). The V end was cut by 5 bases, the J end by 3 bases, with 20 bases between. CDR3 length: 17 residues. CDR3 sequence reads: CASSPWEGGGINQPQHF. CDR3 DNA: TGTGCCAGCAGTCCCTGGGAGGGAGGGGGTATCAATCAGCCCCAGCATTTT.